A selection of T cell receptor beta chains follows, all from one sample in a study of shared clonotypes between healthy human individuals. The table came from immunoSEQ multiplex PCR; TCRdb's copy has only in-frame clones and leaves some out. The data hold about 2.2 million clones, with about 94% observed a single time. Specimen: naive CD8+ T cells from PBMCs. The source of these receptors is a man aged 18 to 30 in good health. Some clones in this sample may be carry-over from other donors' samples. Both conserved end residues are part of each CDR3. The D gene is left open where the match is weak. Not all rows give a size; the values are once, few, many and, for expanded clones, a class.

j_gene | abundance | d_gene | v_gene | CDR3nt | CDR3aa
TRBJ1-1 | . | . | TRBV7-3 | TGTGCCAGCAGCTTACGGGGTAACACTGAAGCTTTCTTT | CASSLRGNTEAFF
TRBJ2-7 | . | . | TRBV11-2 | TGTGCCAGCAGCGGGGGGCTGCACTACGAGCAGTACTTC | CASSGGLHYEQYF
TRBJ2-7 | . | TRBD1 | TRBV7-9 | TGTGCCAGCAGCGCCGCGACAGGGGGCTGGTACGAGCAGTACTTC | CASSAATGGWYEQYF
TRBJ1-2 | . | . | TRBV19 | TGTGCCAGTACCCTCCGGCGAGGGAATATTCCTAACTATGGCTACACCTTC | CASTLRRGNIPNYGYTF
TRBJ2-7 | once | . | TRBV10-3 | TGTGCCATCAGTGGGGGCGGGGGCCGTCCCTACGAGCAGTACTTC | CAISGGGGRPYEQYF
TRBJ2-7 | . | . | TRBV7-2 | TGTGCCAGCAGCTTAGACGGTGTAGGCGCAGCCTCCTACGAGCAGTACTTC | CASSLDGVGAASYEQYF
TRBJ2-1 | . | TRBD1 | TRBV4-3 | TGCGCCAGCAGTCAACCAGGGGGCCCTTACAATGAGCAGTTCTTC | CASSQPGGPYNEQFF
TRBJ1-2 | . | TRBD1 | TRBV7-9 | TGTGCCACAGACAGGGTGTATGGCTACACCTTC | CATDRVYGYTF
TRBJ2-7 | . | . | TRBV27 | TGTGCCAGCAGTTTATTGGGACGGTACGAGCAGTACTTC | CASSLLGRYEQYF
TRBJ2-7 | once | . | TRBV11-2 | TGTGCCAGCAGCTTAGGCCAGGGGGGGTTATCCTCCTACGAGCAGTACTTC | CASSLGQGGLSSYEQYF
TRBJ2-3 | once | TRBD2 | TRBV27 | TGTGCCAGCAGTACTCTAGCGGAAAGCACAGATACGCAGTATTTT | CASSTLAESTDTQYF
TRBJ2-1 | . | TRBD2 | TRBV7-9 | TGTGCCAGCAGCCCCGTACTAGCGCCCTACAATGAGCAGTTCTTC | CASSPVLAPYNEQFF
TRBJ1-1 | . | . | TRBV11-2 | TGTGCCAGCAGCCCCGGGAACACTGAAGCTTTCTTT | CASSPGNTEAFF
TRBJ2-2 | . | . | TRBV19 | TGTGCCAGTAGTATAAGGGGAACCGGGGAGCTGTTTTTT | CASSIRGTGELFF
TRBJ2-7 | . | TRBD2 | TRBV28 | TGTGCCAGCAGTTTAAGCGGGAGAGCCTACGAGCAGTACTTC | CASSLSGRAYEQYF
TRBJ2-2 | . | . | TRBV10-1 | TGCGCCAGCAGTGATTACAGGAACACCGGGGAGCTGTTTTTT | CASSDYRNTGELFF
TRBJ2-1 | . | . | TRBV14 | TGTGCCAGCAGCCCGGGACCGGCGGGCTTCGATGAGCAGTTCTTC | CASSPGPAGFDEQFF